This is a list of T cell receptor beta chains from one sample in a study of breast tumors, draining lymph nodes, adjacent tissues. TCRdb independently ran MiXCR on the multiplex PCR reads; one entry per CDR3 protein. This repertoire shows about 200,000 distinct CDR3 sequences, 31% found once; its top ten account for more than 4%. Sequenced sample: axillary lymph node tissue. The origin of the receptors is a female donor with breast cancer. Some clones in this sample may be carry-over from other donors' samples. Both conserved end residues are part of each CDR3.

>TRBV13
CASSSRGRVADTQYF
>TRBV6-5
CASTRVGYGYTF
>TRBV30
CAWSRERGAYNEQFF
>TRBV7-9
CASSLQDYGYTF
>TRBV6-5
CASSDTGSGNTIYF
>TRBV19
CASSWQPQHF
>TRBV30
CAWSGDFSPLHF
>TRBV10-3
CAISPGLAGDNQETQYF
>TRBV6-6
CASSPGTGLSGLGEQFF
>TRBV29-1
CSVKGGRRNNEQFF
>TRBV3-1
CASSNRDSETQYF
>TRBV2
CASRELAGLYNEQFF
>TRBV12-3/TRBV12-4
CASSLHGNTIYF
>TRBV24-1
CATFAGAHSGANVLTF
>TRBV28
CASSLFGVGQQYF
>TRBV19
CASRANYGYTF
>TRBV4-3
CASSQDPPETGPNSPLHF
>TRBV20-1
CSARDQRAGGVDEQFF
>TRBV9
CASSAGTGGVYEPFF
>TRBV20-1
CSARATSRETQYF
>TRBV5-8
CASSLGAGEVGELFF
>TRBV20-1
CSALGSGYTF
>TRBV20-1
CSARDWNSGSDTQYF
>TRBV6-5
CASSDRGTEAFF
>TRBV3-1
CASSQSGYEQYF
>TRBV6-2/TRBV6-3
CASSQSGVGANVLTF
>TRBV6-2/TRBV6-3
CASKGTNQETQYF
>TRBV9
CASSVDASGGIPDTQYF
>TRBV7-8
CASSLGVRAGGSTDTQYF
>TRBV7-6
CAQGSRADYEQYF
>TRBV20-1
CSVRSSGTRETQYF
>TRBV11-2
CASSPGTGVDGELFF
>TRBV29-1
CSAIPSADGYTF
>TRBV6-1
CASSEAGQGVQEQYF
>TRBV6-2/TRBV6-3
CASSPLGLAGGITDTQYF
>TRBV19
CASSPGQGTGELFF
>TRBV20-1
CSARELFGESSYNEQFF
>TRBV29-1
CSAPGTGEKLFF
>TRBV20-1
CSARVPLSYEQYF
>TRBV10-2
CASSTPGGPETQYF
>TRBV28
CASSLSWAPGVNEQFF
>TRBV2
CATFGGDTDTQYF
>TRBV12-3/TRBV12-4
CASTFRPWASGGTLAKSIQYF
>TRBV25-1
CASSIYLCSGRAGGTGELFF
>TRBV9
CASSVERGGPETQYF
>TRBV19
CTSSPPSGEQFF
>TRBV2
CASLFGGTEDSYEQYF
>TRBV5-1
CASSSEIYYGYTF
>TRBV5-1
CASSITSGTASPLHF
>TRBV4-1
CASSQDYGGNTIYF
>TRBV5-1
CASSSGTSGSGANVLTF
>TRBV24-1
CATSDLPSGNTDTQYF
>TRBV5-5
CASSLTGIQYF
>TRBV10-1
CASSSGGQGKETQYF
>TRBV6-6
CASIPDRGRAEAFF